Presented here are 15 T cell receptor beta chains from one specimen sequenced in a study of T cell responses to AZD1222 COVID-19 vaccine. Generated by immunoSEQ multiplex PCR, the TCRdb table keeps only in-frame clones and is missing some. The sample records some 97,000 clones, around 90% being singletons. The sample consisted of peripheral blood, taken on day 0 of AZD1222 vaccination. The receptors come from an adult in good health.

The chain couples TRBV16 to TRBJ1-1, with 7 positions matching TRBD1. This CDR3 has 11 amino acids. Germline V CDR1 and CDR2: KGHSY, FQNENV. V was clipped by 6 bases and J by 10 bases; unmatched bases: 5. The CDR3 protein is CASRRQGSAFF. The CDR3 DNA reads TGTGCCAGCAGACGACAGGGATCAGCTTTCTTT.

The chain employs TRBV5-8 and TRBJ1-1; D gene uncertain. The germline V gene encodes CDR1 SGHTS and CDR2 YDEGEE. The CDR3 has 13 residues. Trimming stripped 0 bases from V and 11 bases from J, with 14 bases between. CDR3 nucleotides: TGTGCCAGCAGCTTGGGATGGGGTAGTTGGGCTTTCTTT. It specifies CASSLGWGSWAFF.

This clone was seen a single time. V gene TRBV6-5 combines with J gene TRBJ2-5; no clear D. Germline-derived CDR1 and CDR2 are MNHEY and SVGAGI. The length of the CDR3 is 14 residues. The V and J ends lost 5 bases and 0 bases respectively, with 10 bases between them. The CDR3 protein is CASSPRTDQETQYF. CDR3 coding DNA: TGTGCCAGCAGTCCCCGGACGGACCAAGAGACCCAGTACTTC.

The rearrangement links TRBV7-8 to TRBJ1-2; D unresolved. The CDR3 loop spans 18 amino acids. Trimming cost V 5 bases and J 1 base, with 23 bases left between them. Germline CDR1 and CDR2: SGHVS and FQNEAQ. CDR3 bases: TGTGCCAGCAGCCCTTACGCCGTCCCGAGTCCGGATAACTATGGCTACACCTTC. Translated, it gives CASSPYAVPSPDNYGYTF.

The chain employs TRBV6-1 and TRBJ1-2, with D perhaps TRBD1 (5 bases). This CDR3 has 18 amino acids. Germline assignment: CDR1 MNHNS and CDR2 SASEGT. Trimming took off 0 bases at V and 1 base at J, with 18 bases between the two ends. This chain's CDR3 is CASSEALPGTVNNYGYTF. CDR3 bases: TGTGCCAGCAGTGAAGCCCTGCCAGGGACTGTGAATAACTATGGCTACACCTTC.

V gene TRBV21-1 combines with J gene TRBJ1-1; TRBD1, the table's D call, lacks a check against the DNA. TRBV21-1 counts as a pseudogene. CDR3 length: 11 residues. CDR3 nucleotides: TGTGCCAGCAGCAGGCCCAGGGGAGCTTTCTTT. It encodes CASSRPRGAFF.

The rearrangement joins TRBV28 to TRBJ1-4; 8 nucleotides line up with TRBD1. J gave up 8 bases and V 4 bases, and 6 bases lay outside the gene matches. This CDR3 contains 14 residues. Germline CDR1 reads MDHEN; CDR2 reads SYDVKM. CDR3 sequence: CASSSTGAGEKLFF. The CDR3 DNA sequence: TGTGCCAGCAGTTCGACAGGGGCGGGGGAAAAACTGTTTTTT.

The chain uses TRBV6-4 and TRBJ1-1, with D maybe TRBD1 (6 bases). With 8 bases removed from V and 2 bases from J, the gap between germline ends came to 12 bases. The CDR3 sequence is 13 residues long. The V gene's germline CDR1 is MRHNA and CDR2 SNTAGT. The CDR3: CASSGQPNTEAFF. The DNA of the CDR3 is TGTGCCAGCTCAGGACAGCCAAACACTGAAGCTTTCTTT.

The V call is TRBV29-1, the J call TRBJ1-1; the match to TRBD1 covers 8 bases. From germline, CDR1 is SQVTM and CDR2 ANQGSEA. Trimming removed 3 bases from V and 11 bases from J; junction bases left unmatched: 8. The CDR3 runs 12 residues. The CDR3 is CSVDRQGLNAFF. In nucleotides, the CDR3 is TGCAGCGTTGACCGACAGGGGCTGAACGCTTTCTTT.

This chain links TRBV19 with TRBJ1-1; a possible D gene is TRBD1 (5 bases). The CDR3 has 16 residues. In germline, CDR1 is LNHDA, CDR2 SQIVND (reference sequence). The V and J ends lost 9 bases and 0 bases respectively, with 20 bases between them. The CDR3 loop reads CASMIQGIHMNTEAFF. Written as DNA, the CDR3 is TGTGCCAGCATGATTCAGGGTATCCACATGAACACTGAAGCTTTCTTT.

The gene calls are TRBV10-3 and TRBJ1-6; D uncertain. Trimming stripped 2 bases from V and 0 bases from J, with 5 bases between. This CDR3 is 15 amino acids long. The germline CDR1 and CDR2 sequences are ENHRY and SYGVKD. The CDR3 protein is CAISEEGSYNSPLHF. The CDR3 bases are TGTGCCATCAGTGAGGAGGGCTCCTATAATTCACCCCTCCACTTT.

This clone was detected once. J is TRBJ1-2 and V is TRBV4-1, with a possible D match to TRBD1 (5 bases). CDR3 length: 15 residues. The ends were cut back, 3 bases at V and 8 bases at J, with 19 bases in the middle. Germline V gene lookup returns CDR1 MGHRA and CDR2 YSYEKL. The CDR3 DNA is TGCGCCAGCAGCCATCCTCGGGGGGAGAGGCTAGGCTACACCTTC. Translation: CASSHPRGERLGYTF.

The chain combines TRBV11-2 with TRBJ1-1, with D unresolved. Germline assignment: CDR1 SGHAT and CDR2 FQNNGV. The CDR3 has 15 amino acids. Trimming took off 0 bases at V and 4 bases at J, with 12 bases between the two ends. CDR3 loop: CASSLEMYKPTEAFF. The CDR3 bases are TGTGCCAGCAGCTTAGAAATGTACAAACCCACTGAAGCTTTCTTT.

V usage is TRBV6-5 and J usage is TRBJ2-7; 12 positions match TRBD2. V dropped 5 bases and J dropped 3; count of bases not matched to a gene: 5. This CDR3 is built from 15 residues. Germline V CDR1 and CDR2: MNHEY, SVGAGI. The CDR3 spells CASSTGTSGFYEQYF. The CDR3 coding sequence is TGTGCCAGCAGTACCGGGACTAGCGGGTTCTACGAGCAGTACTTC.

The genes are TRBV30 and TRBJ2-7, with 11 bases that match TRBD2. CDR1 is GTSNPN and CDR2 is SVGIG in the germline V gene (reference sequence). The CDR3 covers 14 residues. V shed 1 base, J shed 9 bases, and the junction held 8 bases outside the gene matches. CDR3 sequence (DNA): TGTGCCTGGAGTGGTCTAGCGGGAGGACTACGGCAGTACTTC. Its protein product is CAWSGLAGGLRQYF.